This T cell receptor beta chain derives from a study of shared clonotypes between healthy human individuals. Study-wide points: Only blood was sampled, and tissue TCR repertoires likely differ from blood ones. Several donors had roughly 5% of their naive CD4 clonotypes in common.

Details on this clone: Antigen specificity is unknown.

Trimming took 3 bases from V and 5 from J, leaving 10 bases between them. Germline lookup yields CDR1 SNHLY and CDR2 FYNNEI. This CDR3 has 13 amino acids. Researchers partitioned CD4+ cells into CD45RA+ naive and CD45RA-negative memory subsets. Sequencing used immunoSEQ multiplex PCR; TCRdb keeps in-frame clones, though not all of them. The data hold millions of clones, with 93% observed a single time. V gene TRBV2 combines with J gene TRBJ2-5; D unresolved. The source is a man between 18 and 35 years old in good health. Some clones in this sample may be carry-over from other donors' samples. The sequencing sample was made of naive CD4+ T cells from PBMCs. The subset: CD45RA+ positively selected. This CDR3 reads CASSELLVETQYF. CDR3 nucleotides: TGTGCCAGCAGTGAGTTACTTGTTGAGACCCAGTACTTC.